This TCR beta chain was profiled in a study of T cells in Graves' hyperthyroidism and ophthalmopathy. Study results and limitations: In simple terms, a model built on 13 V-J features told ophthalmopathy apart from stable hyperthyroidism.

TCR beta CDR3 regions were amplified from RNA. RT-PCR in the first round (using the HTBI primer set) targeted the TCR CDR3. TCRdb re-analysed the multiplex PCR reads in MiXCR, keeping a single row per CDR3 protein. This sample yields about 660,000 distinct CDR3 sequences, of which 45% are seen a single time; about 7% belongs to the top ten. It was uncontrolled infection, other autoimmune disease, pregnancy or lactation that excluded patients. The CDR3 totals 16 residues. CDR1 is MNHNY, CDR2 SVGAGI, per germline (reference sequence). V was cut by 2 bases and J by 1 base, with 11 bases left in between. As for this clonotype: The antigen is unknown.

The clonotype was recovered from an adult man with Graves' disease, either hyperthyroidism or ophthalmopathy (not recorded which). The gene calls are TRBV6-6 and TRBJ2-2, with D perhaps matching TRBD1 or TRBD2 (5 bases each). Sequenced: peripheral blood or thyroid tissue (not recorded which). CDR3 DNA: TGTGCCAGCAGTTACACCGGGACGAAGAACACCGGGGAGCTGTTTTTT. Protein sequence: CASSYTGTKNTGELFF.